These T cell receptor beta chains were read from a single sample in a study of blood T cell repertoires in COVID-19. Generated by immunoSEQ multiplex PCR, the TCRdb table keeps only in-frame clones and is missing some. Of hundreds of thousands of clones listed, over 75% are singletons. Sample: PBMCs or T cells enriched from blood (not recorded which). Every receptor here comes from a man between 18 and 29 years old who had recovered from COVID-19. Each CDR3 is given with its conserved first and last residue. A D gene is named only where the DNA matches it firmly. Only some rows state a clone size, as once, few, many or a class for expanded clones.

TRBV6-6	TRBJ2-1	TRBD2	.	TGTGCCAGCAGTTACTGGGCTAGCGGGGATTACGGCGAGCAGTTCTTC	CASSYWASGDYGEQFF
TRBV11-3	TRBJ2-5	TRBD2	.	TGTGCCAGCAGCTTAGGTGGGACTAGCGGAAGTCAAGAGACCCAGTACTTC	CASSLGGTSGSQETQYF
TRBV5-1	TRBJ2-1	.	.	TGCGCCAGCAGCTTGGTTTCGGGGTATAACAATGAGCAGTTCTTC	CASSLVSGYNNEQFF
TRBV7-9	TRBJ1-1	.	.	TGTGCCAGCAGCTTAAGAGTCCAGGAGAACACTGAAGCTTTCTTT	CASSLRVQENTEAFF
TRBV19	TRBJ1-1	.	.	TGTGCCAGTAGTAGGGGCGGGACGGTGAACACTGAAGCTTTCTTT	CASSRGGTVNTEAFF
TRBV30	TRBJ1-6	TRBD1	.	TGTGCCTGGGAAGGACAGGCACATTCACCCCTCCACTTT	CAWEGQAHSPLHF
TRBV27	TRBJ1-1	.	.	TGTGCCAGCGTAAAGAACACTGAAGCTTTCTTT	CASVKNTEAFF
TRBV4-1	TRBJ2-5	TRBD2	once	TGCGCCAGCAGCCAACAAACTAGCGGCCAAGAGACCCAGTACTTC	CASSQQTSGQETQYF
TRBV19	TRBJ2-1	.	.	TGTGCCAGTAGTACCCTAACTAACTACAATGAGCAGTTCTTC	CASSTLTNYNEQFF
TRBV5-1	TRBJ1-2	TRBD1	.	TGCGCCAGCAGCTTATCGACCCCGGGACAGGGGAACTATGGCTACACCTTC	CASSLSTPGQGNYGYTF
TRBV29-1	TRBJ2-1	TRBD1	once	TGCAGCGTGACCAAGGGACAGGGGATTCTCTACAATGAGCAGTTCTTC	CSVTKGQGILYNEQFF
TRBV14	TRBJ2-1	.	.	TGTGCCAGCAGCCCCTCATGGGCGTCCACCGCTTACAATGAGCAGTTCTTC	CASSPSWASTAYNEQFF
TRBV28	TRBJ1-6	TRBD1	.	TGTGCCAGCAGTTTCCCGACAGGGAGGAATTCACCCCTCCACTTT	CASSFPTGRNSPLHF
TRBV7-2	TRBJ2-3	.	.	TGTGCCAGCAGCTCGGGACTCCACACAGATACGCAGTATTTT	CASSSGLHTDTQYF
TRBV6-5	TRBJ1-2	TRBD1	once	TGTGCCAGCAGTCCAGGGGGCAGCTATGGCTACACCTTC	CASSPGGSYGYTF
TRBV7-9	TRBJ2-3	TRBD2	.	TGTGCCAGCAGCTTAGGAAGCGGGATAGGAGATACGCAGTATTTT	CASSLGSGIGDTQYF
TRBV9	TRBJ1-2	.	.	TGTGCCAGCAGCGTAGATGAGGTAGGAGGCTACACCTTC	CASSVDEVGGYTF
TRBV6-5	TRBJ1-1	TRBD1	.	TGTGCCAGCACCGGGACAGTGAACACTGAAGCTTTCTTT	CASTGTVNTEAFF
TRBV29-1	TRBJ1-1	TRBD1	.	TGCAGCGGGAACAGGGGTCCCACTGAAGCTTTCTTT	CSGNRGPTEAFF
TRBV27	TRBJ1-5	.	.	TGTGCCAGCCCCGCGATAGGAGACAGGCGATGGAATAGCAATCAGCCCCAGCATTTT	CASPAIGDRRWNSNQPQHF